Each of the 3 T cell receptor beta chains below was sequenced from the same sample in a study of T cells in Graves' hyperthyroidism and ophthalmopathy (dated by TCRdb to the late 2010s). The library was prepared using multiplex PCR. The sequencer listed for this sample is Illumina HiSeq 2000. TCR beta CDR3 regions were amplified from RNA transcripts. The first round of RT-PCR for the TCR CDR3 was performed with the HTBI primer set and the Qiagen OneStep RT-PCR kit. TCRdb reran the public reads through fastp at Q25 and MiXCR, keeping productive beta chains. All rows with the same CDR3 protein become a single entry with the most common DNA and genes. The sample table holds more than 600,000 distinct CDR3 sequences, of which 16% were seen once. The top ten hold under 8.5% of the sample. The sequencing input was blood. The source of these receptors is a man aged 18 to 30 with Graves' hyperthyroidism.

The rearrangement uses TRBV18 and TRBJ2-7, with 9 bases fitting TRBD2. This CDR3 is 16 amino acids long. The trim removed 6 bases at V and 0 bases at J, leaving 9 bases unmatched. Germline values: CDR1 KGHSH, CDR2 LQKENI. CDR3 in amino acids: CASSNRSGRYSYEQYF. The CDR3 DNA sequence: TGTGCCAGCTCCAATAGGAGCGGGAGGTACTCCTACGAGCAGTACTTC.

V and J are TRBV4-1 and TRBJ2-7; possible D gene TRBD2, 5 bases. Germline CDR1 is MGHRA and CDR2 is YSYEKL. This CDR3 contains 15 residues. With 2 bases removed from V and 3 bases from J, the gap between germline ends came to 14 bases. CDR3 DNA sequence: TGCGCCAGCAGCCAACCTCCCCCTAGCTTCTACGAGCAGTACTTC. Translating gives CASSQPPPSFYEQYF.

As regards this clonotype: The junction and the germline gene differ at one end; a read error may be behind it. The chain uses TRBV6-2 or TRBV6-3 and TRBJ1-5; D unclear. The length of the CDR3 is 12 residues. Germline V gene data show CDR1 as MNHEY and CDR2 as SVGEGT. The CDR3 nucleotides are TGTGCCGGCAGTCAGTCGGATCAGCCCCAGCATTTT. Amino acid sequence: CAGSQSDQPQHF.